This TCR beta chain was captured in a study of T cells and copy number aberrations in small-cell lung cancer (dated by TCRdb to 2020 to 2023). Regarding the complete study: To relate T cell metrics to mutations and copy number aberrations, the same tumor regions underwent both TCR repertoire sequencing and whole-exome sequencing. Tumor TCR data were available for roughly 17 patients, and TCR data from both tumor and normal tissue were available for 15 or so patients.

TCR-beta CDR3 regions were amplified from genomic DNA with the immunoSEQ hsTCRB Kit using multiplexed V- and J-gene primers. Unique DNA barcodes were added in a second PCR, and the samples were pooled together with one negative control and one positive control. The pooled TCR-beta libraries were sequenced using a 150-cycle paired-end protocol on an Illumina MiSeq. As for the original processing: Adaptive Biotechnologies processed the raw sequencing data and produced a report containing normalized, annotated TCR-beta repertoires. T-cell density was computed as TCR-beta templates normalized to usable DNA, which was estimated by amplifying housekeeping genes. Richness was defined as the count of unique rearrangements, and clonality was defined as 1 minus Pielou's evenness. Imported from immuneACCESS, the table was reduced by TCRdb to in-frame sequences with V and J called. These copies leave out some clones; in studies compared against another copy, an unresolved V gene accounts for under half, and the cause of the remainder is not known. From that table come the V and J calls and clone size; the DNA was used to work out D and trimming. Counted in this sample were 7,500 to 10,000 clones; about 79% of them appeared once. 30% to 40% of the sample rests with the top ten.

The research as a whole found: Compared with adjacent lung tissue, tumors showed lower T-cell density, richness and clonality, although the density difference was not significant. Every specimen was formalin-fixed paraffin-embedded tissue, a material known to introduce sequencing artifacts. The study was limited by a small sample size because surgical resection is uncommon in small-cell lung cancer, and the findings require validation.

In the case of this clone: The clone's antigen remains unknown. Base qualities are not provided; no much larger clone lies one nucleotide away.

The donors were limited-stage small-cell lung cancer patients whose surgical resection took place in Hangzhou, China, between 2008 and 2020. Every donor underwent upfront surgery with no preoperative chemotherapy or radiotherapy, and no donor received immunotherapy either before or after surgery. In the sequenced cohort of approximately 20 patients, every patient was either a smoker or a heavy second-hand smoker. Adjacent normal lung tissue was taken at least 2 cm away from the tumor margin, and two pathologists confirmed morphologically that the tissue was free of malignant cells. To characterize heterogeneity of the T cell repertoire, the study applied multi-region TCR-beta sequencing to resected limited-stage small-cell lung cancers and to tumor-adjacent lung tissue. The AllPrep DNA/RNA FFPE Kit (Qiagen) was used to extract genomic DNA from FFPE tissue. CDR1 and CDR2 are drawn from the germline V gene: SGDLS, YYNGEE. The CDR3 holds 19 amino acids from the cysteine to the phenylalanine. Of the read, only the CDR3 DNA is kept; its 57 bases are in frame from base 1. Trimming takes 0 bases off V and 1 base off J; junction bases not matched to a gene: 12.

The sample consisted of normal tissue next to the tumor. The rearrangement combines TRBV9 with TRBJ2-2; 7 junctional bases match TRBD2. This TCR was recovered from a man aged 60 to 75 with small cell lung cancer. The CDR3 reads CASSVAGGRRFGNTGELFF. The DNA sequence is given as TGTGCCAGCAGCGTAGCGGGCGGGAGACGGTTCGGGAACACCGGGGAGCTGTTTTTT.